A selection of T cell receptor beta chains follows, all from one sample in a study of blood T cell repertoires in COVID-19. Sequencing used immunoSEQ multiplex PCR; TCRdb keeps in-frame clones, though not all of them. The top ten clones hold more than 2% of a sample with about 200,000 clones, 87% of them seen once. The sample comprised PBMCs or T cells enriched from blood (not recorded which). The receptors originated from a woman aged 25-40 years who had recovered from COVID-19. CDR3s include the opening cysteine and the closing phenylalanine or tryptophan. D genes are given only for firm matches. A row's size may be missing; if present it is once, few, many or a size class.

v_call: TRBV19; j_call: TRBJ2-3; clone_size: -; d_call: TRBD2; cdr3_nt: TGTGCCAGTAGTCCGGGGCTAGCGGGAGTACTAACAGATACGCAGTATTTT; cdr3_aa: CASSPGLAGVLTDTQYF
v_call: TRBV11-2; j_call: TRBJ1-2; clone_size: -; d_call: -; cdr3_nt: TGTGCCAGCAGCTCTAAAGGGGCTACCTGGCTCGCCTTC; cdr3_aa: CASSSKGATWLAF
v_call: TRBV29-1; j_call: TRBJ1-4; clone_size: -; d_call: -; cdr3_nt: TGCAGCGTGAAGGGGGTACCTAATGAAAAACTGTTTTTT; cdr3_aa: CSVKGVPNEKLFF
v_call: TRBV6-2/TRBV6-3; j_call: TRBJ1-5; clone_size: -; d_call: TRBD1; cdr3_nt: TGTGCCAGCAGTTACACCGGGACAGGGGCCGGGGACAATCAGCCCCAGCATTTT; cdr3_aa: CASSYTGTGAGDNQPQHF
v_call: TRBV15; j_call: TRBJ1-2; clone_size: -; d_call: -; cdr3_nt: TGTGCCACCAGCAGAGATCAGGGGAACTCTGGCTACACCTTC; cdr3_aa: CATSRDQGNSGYTF
v_call: TRBV5-1; j_call: TRBJ2-1; clone_size: once; d_call: TRBD2; cdr3_nt: TGCGCCAGCAGCTTGCGTAGCGGGGGTAAGAATGAGCAGTTCTTC; cdr3_aa: CASSLRSGGKNEQFF
v_call: TRBV6-1; j_call: TRBJ1-1; clone_size: once; d_call: -; cdr3_nt: TGTGCCAGCAGTGAACGTGGGAGAGACACTGAAGCTTTCTTT; cdr3_aa: CASSERGRDTEAFF
v_call: TRBV5-5; j_call: TRBJ2-2; clone_size: -; d_call: TRBD2; cdr3_nt: TGTGCCAGCAGCAATAGCGGGGGGGGAACCGGGGAGCTGTTTTTT; cdr3_aa: CASSNSGGGTGELFF
v_call: TRBV5-1; j_call: TRBJ2-6; clone_size: -; d_call: -; cdr3_nt: TGCGCCAGCAGCTCCACAAAGGACAGCACCGCCGGGGCCAACGTCCTGACTTTC; cdr3_aa: CASSSTKDSTAGANVLTF
v_call: TRBV5-1; j_call: TRBJ1-2; clone_size: -; d_call: -; cdr3_nt: TGCGCCAGCAGCTTGGGGGGGCTTGGCTACACCTTC; cdr3_aa: CASSLGGLGYTF
v_call: TRBV25-1; j_call: TRBJ2-6; clone_size: -; d_call: TRBD1; cdr3_nt: TGTGCCAGCAGTGCCCGGACAGGGCCTGGGGCCAACGTCCTGACTTTC; cdr3_aa: CASSARTGPGANVLTF
v_call: TRBV7-8; j_call: TRBJ2-1; clone_size: -; d_call: TRBD2; cdr3_nt: TGTGCCAGCAGCTTGAATCAGCGGGAACAAATTTACAATGAGCAGTTCTTC; cdr3_aa: CASSLNQREQIYNEQFF
v_call: TRBV18; j_call: TRBJ1-3; clone_size: -; d_call: -; cdr3_nt: TGTGCCAGCTCTCAGACACTCAGAAACACCATATATTTT; cdr3_aa: CASSQTLRNTIYF
v_call: TRBV11-2; j_call: TRBJ2-3; clone_size: few; d_call: TRBD1; cdr3_nt: TGTGCCAGCAGCCAGACAGGGCCCACAGATACGCAGTATTTT; cdr3_aa: CASSQTGPTDTQYF
v_call: TRBV27; j_call: TRBJ1-5; clone_size: -; d_call: TRBD1; cdr3_nt: TGTGCCAGCAGTTTAAAGACAGGGCAACAGCCCCAGCATTTT; cdr3_aa: CASSLKTGQQPQHF
v_call: TRBV10-3; j_call: TRBJ1-1; clone_size: -; d_call: TRBD1; cdr3_nt: TGTGCCATCAGTGAGCGGGCAGGGGGGATGAACACTGAAGCTTTCTTT; cdr3_aa: CAISERAGGMNTEAFF
v_call: TRBV3-1/TRBV3-2; j_call: TRBJ1-1; clone_size: -; d_call: -; cdr3_nt: TGTGCCAGCAGCTTGGGACAGAACACTGAAGCTTTCTTT; cdr3_aa: CASSLGQNTEAFF
v_call: TRBV1; j_call: TRBJ1-4; clone_size: -; d_call: -; cdr3_nt: TGCACCAGCAGCCCCCGACAGTCTAATGAAAAACTGTTTTTT; cdr3_aa: CTSSPRQSNEKLFF
v_call: TRBV9; j_call: TRBJ2-5; clone_size: -; d_call: -; cdr3_nt: TGTGCCAGCAGCGTAGGGCCCCAGGGGAGTTCGGGAGAGACCCAGTACTTC; cdr3_aa: CASSVGPQGSSGETQYF
v_call: TRBV5-1; j_call: TRBJ2-3; clone_size: -; d_call: TRBD2; cdr3_nt: TGCGCCAACAGCTACCGACTAGCGGAAAAAACAGATACGCAGTATTTT; cdr3_aa: CANSYRLAEKTDTQYF
v_call: TRBV30; j_call: TRBJ2-2; clone_size: few; d_call: TRBD1; cdr3_nt: TGTGCCTGGAGTGACAGGGGGCCTTACACCGGGGAGCTGTTTTTT; cdr3_aa: CAWSDRGPYTGELFF
v_call: TRBV21-1; j_call: TRBJ1-1; clone_size: -; d_call: -; cdr3_nt: TGTGCCCGCGGGAGGGGAAGAACTGAAGCTTTCTTT; cdr3_aa: CARGRGRTEAFF
v_call: TRBV6-5; j_call: TRBJ1-4; clone_size: -; d_call: -; cdr3_nt: TGTGCCAGCAGTTACGGGACACGTGGGGAAAAACTGTTTTTT; cdr3_aa: CASSYGTRGEKLFF
v_call: TRBV5-1; j_call: TRBJ1-2; clone_size: -; d_call: -; cdr3_nt: TGCGCCAGCAGCTTGGTGGCAGGGGCTAACTATGGCTACACCTTC; cdr3_aa: CASSLVAGANYGYTF
v_call: TRBV11-3; j_call: TRBJ1-3; clone_size: -; d_call: -; cdr3_nt: TGTGCCAGCAGCTTAGAAACAGGGACAAACTCTGGAAACACCATATATTTT; cdr3_aa: CASSLETGTNSGNTIYF
v_call: TRBV7-9; j_call: TRBJ1-2; clone_size: -; d_call: -; cdr3_nt: TGTGCCAGCAGCTTCCGGGACATGGGGTATGGCTACACCTTC; cdr3_aa: CASSFRDMGYGYTF
v_call: TRBV5-1; j_call: TRBJ1-2; clone_size: -; d_call: -; cdr3_nt: TGCGCCAGCAGCCCGGGTCGGTCTAACTATGGCTACACCTTC; cdr3_aa: CASSPGRSNYGYTF
v_call: TRBV29-1; j_call: TRBJ1-4; clone_size: few; d_call: -; cdr3_nt: TGCAGCGCCGGGGAGGGGTGGCAGGGGATTGAAAAACTGTTTTTT; cdr3_aa: CSAGEGWQGIEKLFF
v_call: TRBV5-8; j_call: TRBJ1-1; clone_size: -; d_call: -; cdr3_nt: TGTGCCAGCAGCTTGGACGCCCTCGGTTTGAACACTGAAGCTTTCTTT; cdr3_aa: CASSLDALGLNTEAFF
v_call: TRBV11-2; j_call: TRBJ2-3; clone_size: -; d_call: -; cdr3_nt: TGTGCCAGCAGCTTAAGCGGAAACAAGGGAGATACGCAGTATTTT; cdr3_aa: CASSLSGNKGDTQYF
v_call: TRBV7-9; j_call: TRBJ2-3; clone_size: -; d_call: -; cdr3_nt: TGTGCCAGCAGCTTAACGGGAACCACAGATACGCAGTATTTT; cdr3_aa: CASSLTGTTDTQYF
v_call: TRBV10-3; j_call: TRBJ1-6; clone_size: -; d_call: -; cdr3_nt: TGTGCCATCAGTGTCCAGGATAATTCACCCCTCCACTTT; cdr3_aa: CAISVQDNSPLHF
v_call: TRBV6-1; j_call: TRBJ1-5; clone_size: -; d_call: TRBD1; cdr3_nt: TGTGCCAGCAGTGGTCGGGCAGGGGGTTCCTATAGCAATCAGCCCCAGCATTTT; cdr3_aa: CASSGRAGGSYSNQPQHF
v_call: TRBV7-9; j_call: TRBJ1-4; clone_size: few; d_call: -; cdr3_nt: TGTGCCAGCAGCTCCGGGAGAGCAGCTAAAAAACTGTTTTTT; cdr3_aa: CASSSGRAAKKLFF
v_call: TRBV4-2; j_call: TRBJ1-2; clone_size: -; d_call: TRBD1; cdr3_nt: TGTGCCAGCAGCCAAGAAACAGGGGTCAACTATGGCTACACCTTC; cdr3_aa: CASSQETGVNYGYTF
v_call: TRBV19; j_call: TRBJ2-6; clone_size: -; d_call: TRBD2; cdr3_nt: TGTGCCAGTAGTAGCGGGAGCTCTGGGGCCAACGTCCTGACTTTC; cdr3_aa: CASSSGSSGANVLTF
v_call: TRBV18; j_call: TRBJ1-4; clone_size: -; d_call: TRBD1; cdr3_nt: TGTGCCAGCTCATCTGAAGGTTTTGGACAGGGGGCTAATGAAAAACTGTTTTTT; cdr3_aa: CASSSEGFGQGANEKLFF
v_call: TRBV4-3; j_call: TRBJ2-1; clone_size: once; d_call: -; cdr3_nt: TGCGCCAGCAGCCGGGGGGTTAGCTCCTACAATGAGCAGTTCTTC; cdr3_aa: CASSRGVSSYNEQFF
v_call: TRBV28; j_call: TRBJ2-1; clone_size: -; d_call: TRBD1; cdr3_nt: TGTGCCAGCCTCGCCGGGGACAGGCTTTACAATGAGCAGTTCTTC; cdr3_aa: CASLAGDRLYNEQFF
v_call: TRBV5-1; j_call: TRBJ2-5; clone_size: -; d_call: -; cdr3_nt: TGCGCCAGCAGCTTCGGCGGGACCACCCCTCGGTGGCAAGAGACCCAGTACTTC; cdr3_aa: CASSFGGTTPRWQETQYF
v_call: TRBV10-3; j_call: TRBJ2-7; clone_size: -; d_call: -; cdr3_nt: TGTGCCATGTCCCGTCGCGGATCCTACGAGCAGTACTTC; cdr3_aa: CAMSRRGSYEQYF
v_call: TRBV18; j_call: TRBJ1-4; clone_size: -; d_call: -; cdr3_nt: TGTGCCAGCTCACCTAGCTCCGCAACTAATGAAAAACTGTTTTTT; cdr3_aa: CASSPSSATNEKLFF